Sequencing of this TCR beta chain was carried out in a study of cytomegalovirus exposure and HLA in healthy donors. Study-level information: Membership in the Caucasian-associated ancestry cluster was found for 65% to 85% of nearly 400 genotyped donors. Study-wide findings and caveats: Per a prior analysis, the majority of TCR beta V segments were productive roughly 87% or roughly 30% of the time.

PCR was performed using 60 Vbeta and 13 Jbeta primers. This table comes from immunoSEQ multiplex PCR, and its TCRdb copy is limited to in-frame clones, with some not included. Counted here are under 200,000 clones, around 72% occurring once; the ten biggest clones make up 2.5%. Details on this clone: Its antigen remains unknown.

The sequence came from a female donor in good health and CMV-seronegative. The source material was PBMCs.

The CDR3 protein is CASNPRDRTGGYTF. DNA for the CDR3: TGTGCCAGCAACCCCCGGGACAGGACGGGTGGCTACACCTTC. The V and J genes are TRBV2 and TRBJ1-2; 8 bases match TRBD1. The germline gives CDR1 SNHLY, CDR2 FYNNEI. The CDR3 has 14 residues. V dropped 7 bases and J dropped 7; count of bases not matched to a gene: 11. Using reference TRBV2 and TRBJ1-2 for the parts outside the CDR3, the full variable domain is EPEVTQTPSHQVTQMGQEVILRCVPISNHLYFYWYRQILGQKVEFLVSFYNNEISEKSEIFDDQFSVERPDGSNFTLKIRSTKLEDSAMYFCASNPRDRTGGYTFGSGTRLTVV.